This T cell receptor (beta chain) derives from a study of blood T cell repertoires in COVID-19. Study details: The samples span acute and convalescent COVID-19 from the United States, Italy and Spain. The cDNA or gDNA used as material had been derived from T cells, B-cell-depleted T cells, or PBMCs.

Donors were grouped by their self-reported clinical history. Original methodology: From reference gene primer amplification, estimates of nucleated cell counts were derived. The repertoire was sequenced with immunoSEQ multiplex PCR; TCRdb's copy has only in-frame clones and lacks some. V and J calls and clone size are given by that table; D and trimming were obtained from the DNA. The table has fewer than 500,000 clones, about 90% seen once. The sequencing sample was made of PBMCs or T cells enriched from blood (not recorded which). This TCR came from a young woman with acute COVID-19.

The CDR3 is CASVGRSSTGELFF. Here the CDR3 DNA reads TGTGCCAGCGTGGGCAGATCAAGCACCGGGGAGCTGTTTTTT. The chain employs TRBV6-6 and TRBJ2-2; no definite D call. Trimming took 8 bases from V and 4 from J, leaving 14 bases between them. This CDR3 comprises 14 residues. The germline V gene has CDR1 MNHNY and CDR2 SVGAGI (reference sequence).